This T cell receptor beta chain was identified during a study of blood T cell repertoires in COVID-19. For the study at large: The analysed material was cDNA or gDNA that came from T cells, B-cell-depleted T cells, or PBMCs.

In the authors' workflow: Estimation of nucleated cell counts relied on the amplification of reference gene primers. TCRdb's table, derived via immunoSEQ multiplex PCR, lists solely in-frame clones and lacks some. The DNA was the basis for D and trimming; V, J and clone size are from that table. Of 210,000 or so clones listed, roughly 80% were seen once; the top ten hold roughly 10%. CDR3 length: 13 residues. Trimming took 8 bases from V and 1 from J, leaving 11 bases between them. In germline, CDR1 is SEHNR, CDR2 FQNEAQ (reference sequence). Sequencing was performed on peripheral blood. The sequence was obtained from an elderly woman with acute or convalescent COVID-19. This sequence joins TRBV7-9 and TRBJ2-5; D is perhaps TRBD2 (6 bases). The CDR3 loop reads CASGGSGQETQYF. CDR3 bases: TGTGCCAGCGGAGGGTCAGGCCAAGAGACCCAGTACTTC.